These 10 T cell receptor beta chains share one sample of origin, sequenced in a study of blood T cell repertoires in COVID-19. Sequencing was performed with immunoSEQ multiplex PCR; in TCRdb, only in-frame clones are kept and a portion is missing. Of a few hundred thousand clones detected, about 90% appear once; the ten largest clones hold approximately 1.9%. Sequencing used PBMCs or T cells enriched from blood (not recorded which). These receptors all stem from a man aged 40-49 years in a cohort exposed to, infected with or recovered from COVID-19 (not recorded which).

This clone was observed a handful of times. The chain combines TRBV7-2 with TRBJ1-1; D may be TRBD1 (5 bases). Trimming left V 1 base short and J 2 bases short, with 11 bases between. The CDR3 is made up of 15 amino acids. Looked up from germline, CDR1 is SGHTA and CDR2 is FQGNSA. CDR3 amino acids: CASSLVGARNTEAFF. The CDR3 DNA is TGTGCCAGCAGCTTAGTAGGGGCCAGAAACACTGAAGCTTTCTTT.

The chain recombines TRBV11-2 with TRBJ2-5, with 8 bases aligning to TRBD2. The CDR3 runs to 15 residues. Germline assignment: CDR1 SGHAT and CDR2 FQNNGV. V lost 0 bases, J lost 3 bases, and 3 bases stayed unmatched. The CDR3: CASSLETSAKETQYF. The CDR3 DNA sequence: TGTGCCAGCAGCTTAGAGACTAGCGCAAAAGAGACCCAGTACTTC. The full variable domain, its missing parts supplied by reference TRBV11-2 and TRBJ2-5, is EAGVAQSPRYKIIEKRQSVAFWCNPISGHATLYWYQQILGQGPKLLIQFQNNGVVDDSQLPKDRFSAERLKGVDSTLKIQPAKLEDSAVYLCASSLETSAKETQYFGPGTRLLVL.

The genes are TRBV5-1 and TRBJ2-4; 7 nucleotides line up with TRBD1. V was pared by 1 base and J by 0 bases, with 4 bases of the junction left unmatched. The CDR3 totals 16 residues. CDR1 and CDR2 from the germline V gene are SGHRS and YFSETQ. The CDR3 DNA reads TGCGCCAGCAGCTTGTTCGGGACAGAAGCCAAAAACATTCAGTACTTC. Amino acids: CASSLFGTEAKNIQYF. The whole variable domain, filled in from reference TRBV5-1 and TRBJ2-4, reads KAGVTQTPRYLIKTRGQQVTLSCSPISGHRSVSWYQQTPGQGLQFLFEYFSETQRNKGNFPGRFSGRQFSNSRSEMNVSTLELGDSALYLCASSLFGTEAKNIQYFGAGTRLSVL.

The chain has TRBV10-3 and TRBJ1-1; tentative D call: TRBD1 (5 bases). In germline, CDR1 is ENHRY, CDR2 SYGVKD. This CDR3 is 15 amino acids long. V was shortened by 4 bases and J by 1 base, with 13 bases between the two germline ends. The DNA of the CDR3 is TGTGCCATCAGTGGGGGCTGGACGGGGAACACTGAAGCTTTCTTT. Protein product: CAISGGWTGNTEAFF.

This chain links TRBV25-1 with TRBJ2-3; D may be TRBD2 (6 bases). Germline V gene lookup returns CDR1 MGHDK and CDR2 SYGVNS. Trimming pared 7 bases from V and 5 bases from J, leaving 13 bases between. The CDR3 loop spans 13 amino acids. CDR3 sequence: CASTFQGGDTQYF. The DNA for the CDR3 is TGTGCCAGCACGTTTCAGGGAGGAGATACGCAGTATTTT.

Only a few counts were recorded for this clone. V gene TRBV7-9 combines with J gene TRBJ2-1, with D possibly being TRBD2 (6 bases). There are 15 residues in the CDR3. Trimming shortened V by 2 bases and J by 7 bases, and 15 bases separated the two germline ends. Germline assignment: CDR1 SEHNR and CDR2 FQNEAQ (reference sequence). The CDR3 nucleotides read TGTGCCAGCAGCTTACGGGCGGGATTTGGGAATGAGCAGTTCTTC. Translation gives CASSLRAGFGNEQFF.

The chain links TRBV10-1 to TRBJ2-3; 8 nucleotides agree with TRBD1. CDR1 WNHNN and CDR2 SYGVQD come from the germline V gene (reference sequence). V was clipped by 8 bases and J by 4 bases; unmatched bases: 5. The CDR3 is 13 residues long. The CDR3 nucleotides are TGCGCCAGCCAAGACAGGGGAGCAGATACGCAGTATTTT. Translating gives CASQDRGADTQYF.

The genes are TRBV19 and TRBJ2-1; 9 bases line up with TRBD2. After removal of 5 bases from V and 5 bases from J, the junction contained 10 bases not matched to a gene. Germline loops: CDR1 LNHDA, CDR2 SQIVND (reference sequence). The CDR3 has 16 amino acids. The CDR3 DNA reads TGTGCCAGTAGTTCGGGACTAGCAAAGGAGCACAATGAGCAGTTCTTC. Its protein is CASSSGLAKEHNEQFF.

This rearrangement joins TRBV11-1 to TRBJ2-7; D is possibly TRBD1 (6 bases). From germline, CDR1 is SGHAT and CDR2 FQDESV (reference sequence). The CDR3 has 11 amino acids. V was shortened by 6 bases and J by 7 bases, with 10 bases between the two germline ends. CDR3 region: CASRTGKEQYF. CDR3 nucleotides: TGTGCCAGCAGAACAGGGAAAGAGCAGTACTTC.

V usage is TRBV2 and J usage is TRBJ2-1; D call uncertain. Germline V lookup: CDR1 SNHLY, CDR2 FYNNEI. The CDR3 covers 16 residues. The V and J ends lost 0 bases and 4 bases respectively, with 13 bases between them. The CDR3 loop is CASSEARDSLYNEQFF. The DNA for the CDR3 is TGTGCCAGCAGTGAAGCGCGAGACTCCCTATACAATGAGCAGTTCTTC.